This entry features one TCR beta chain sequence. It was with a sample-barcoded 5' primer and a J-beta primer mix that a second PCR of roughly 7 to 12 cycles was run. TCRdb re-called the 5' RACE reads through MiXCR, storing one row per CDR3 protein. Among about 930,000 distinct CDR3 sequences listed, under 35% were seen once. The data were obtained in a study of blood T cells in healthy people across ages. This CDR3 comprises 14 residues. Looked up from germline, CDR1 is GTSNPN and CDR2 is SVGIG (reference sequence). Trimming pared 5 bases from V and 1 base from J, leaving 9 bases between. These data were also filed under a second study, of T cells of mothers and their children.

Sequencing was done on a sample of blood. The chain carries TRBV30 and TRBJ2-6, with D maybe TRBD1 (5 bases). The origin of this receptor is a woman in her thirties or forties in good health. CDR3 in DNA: TGTGCCTGGGAGCCAGGGTCTGGGGCCAACGTCCTGACTTTC. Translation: CAWEPGSGANVLTF.